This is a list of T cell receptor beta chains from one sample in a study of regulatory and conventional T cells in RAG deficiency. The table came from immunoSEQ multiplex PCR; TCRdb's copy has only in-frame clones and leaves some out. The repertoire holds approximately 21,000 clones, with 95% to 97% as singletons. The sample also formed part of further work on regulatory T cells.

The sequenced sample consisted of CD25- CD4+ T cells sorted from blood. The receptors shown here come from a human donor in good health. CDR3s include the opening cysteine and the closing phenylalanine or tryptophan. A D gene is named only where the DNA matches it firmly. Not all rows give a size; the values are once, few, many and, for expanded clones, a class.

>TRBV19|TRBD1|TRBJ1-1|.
TGTGCCAGTAGCGGACAGGGGGACACTGAAGCTTTCTTT
CASSGQGDTEAFF
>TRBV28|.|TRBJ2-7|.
TGTGCCAGCAGTTCGACTGAGCCTGGCGAGCAGTACTTC
CASSSTEPGEQYF
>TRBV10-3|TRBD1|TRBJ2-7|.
TGTGCCATCAGTGGGGGACAGGCCTACGAGCAGTACTTC
CAISGGQAYEQYF
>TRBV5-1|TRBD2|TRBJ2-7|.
TGCGCCAGCAGCTTGTCCACTAGCGGGGGGAACACCGCCTACGAGCAGTACTTC
CASSLSTSGGNTAYEQYF
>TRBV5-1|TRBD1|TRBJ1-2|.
TGCGCCAGCAGCGACATCCAGGGGGCTTATGGCTACACCTTC
CASSDIQGAYGYTF
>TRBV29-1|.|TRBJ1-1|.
TGCAGTGCTACGGGGAACCCGAACACTGAAGCTTTCTTT
CSATGNPNTEAFF
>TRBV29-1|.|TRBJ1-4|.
TGCAGCGTTGAAGGTAGAGAGACAACTAATGAAAAACTGTTTTTT
CSVEGRETTNEKLFF
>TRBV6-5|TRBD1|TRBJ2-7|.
TGTGCCAGCAGTTGGGACAGGAAAACCTACGAGCAGTACTTC
CASSWDRKTYEQYF
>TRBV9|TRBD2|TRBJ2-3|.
TGTGCCAGCAGCGCCTCTAGCGGGGGGCTCGCAGATACGCAGTATTTT
CASSASSGGLADTQYF
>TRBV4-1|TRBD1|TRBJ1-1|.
TGCGCCAGCAGCCCATTGGACAGGGGGCTGGGACACACTGAAGCTTTCTTT
CASSPLDRGLGHTEAFF
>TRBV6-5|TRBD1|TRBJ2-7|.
TGTGCCAGCACCGAAACAGGGGGCGAATCCTACGAGCAGTACTTC
CASTETGGESYEQYF
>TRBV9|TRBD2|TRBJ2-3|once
TGTGCCAGCAGCGTAGTAGGTAGCGGGGGGTTGGATACGCAGTATTTT
CASSVVGSGGLDTQYF
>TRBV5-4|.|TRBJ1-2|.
TGTGCCAGCAGCTTGGCGACAGGCGTTAACTATGGCTACACCTTC
CASSLATGVNYGYTF
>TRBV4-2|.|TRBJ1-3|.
TGTGCCAGCAGCCCTGAAGCAGGGGTGTCTGGAAACACCATATATTTT
CASSPEAGVSGNTIYF
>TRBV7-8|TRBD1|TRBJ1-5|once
TGTGCCAGCAGCTTAGGAACCGGGACAGGGGGATATAGCAATCAGCCCCAGCATTTT
CASSLGTGTGGYSNQPQHF
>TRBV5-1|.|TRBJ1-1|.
TGCGCCAGCAGCTTGGCGCAGGAGGGCTGGAACACTGAAGCTTTCTTT
CASSLAQEGWNTEAFF
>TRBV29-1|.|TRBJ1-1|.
TGCAGCGTTGCGCCAGGGGTTGGAGGTGGTGTGTCTGAAGCTTTCTTT
CSVAPGVGGGVSEAFF
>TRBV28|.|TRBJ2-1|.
TGTGCCAGCAGTTTATTGGGGGGGGCTGAGCAGTTCTTC
CASSLLGGAEQFF
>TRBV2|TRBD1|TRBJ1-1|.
TGTGCCAGCACCCTGGGGCCGACAGGGACGAACACTGAAGCTTTCTTT
CASTLGPTGTNTEAFF
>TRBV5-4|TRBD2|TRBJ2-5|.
TGTGCCAGCAGCCCTTCCGGGCGGGGGAAAGAGACCCAGTACTTC
CASSPSGRGKETQYF
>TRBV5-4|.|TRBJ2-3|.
TGTGCCAGCAGCTTGCGACAGCATGGAACAGATACGCAGTATTTT
CASSLRQHGTDTQYF
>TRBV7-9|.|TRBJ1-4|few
TGTGCCAGCAACAACAGGGCCGATAATGAAAAACTGTTTTTT
CASNNRADNEKLFF
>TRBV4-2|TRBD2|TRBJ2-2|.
TGTGCCAGCAGCCAAGATTTGCGGCTAGCGGCCGGGGAGCTGTTTTTT
CASSQDLRLAAGELFF
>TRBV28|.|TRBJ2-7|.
TGTGCCAGCACTCCAAGGGGGATCGGACACTCGAACGAGCAGTACTTC
CASTPRGIGHSNEQYF
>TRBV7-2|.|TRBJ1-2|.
TGTGCCAGCAGCTTAGGCTTGCAGGGGACCTGGGAGGGCTACACCTTC
CASSLGLQGTWEGYTF
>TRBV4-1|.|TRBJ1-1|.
TGCGCCAGCAGCCAAGATGAGATCTTGCCGAACACTGAAGCTTTCTTT
CASSQDEILPNTEAFF